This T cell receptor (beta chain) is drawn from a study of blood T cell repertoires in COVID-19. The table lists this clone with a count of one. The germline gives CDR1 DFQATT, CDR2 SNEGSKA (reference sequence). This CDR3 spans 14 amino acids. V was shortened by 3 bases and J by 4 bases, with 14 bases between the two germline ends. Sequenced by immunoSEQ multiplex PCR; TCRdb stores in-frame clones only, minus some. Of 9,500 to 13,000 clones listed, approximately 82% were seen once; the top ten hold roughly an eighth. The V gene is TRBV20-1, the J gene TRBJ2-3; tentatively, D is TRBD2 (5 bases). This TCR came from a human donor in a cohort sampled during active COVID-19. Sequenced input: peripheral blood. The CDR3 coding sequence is TGCAGTGCTAGTTTGACGGGGTTGGCAGATACGCAGTATTTT. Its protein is CSASLTGLADTQYF.